Given below is one T cell receptor beta chain in context. This entry belongs to a study of T cell responses to AZD1222 COVID-19 vaccine. Pooled samples include second doses given at about 4 or 12 weeks. CDR1 is GTSNPN and CDR2 is SVGIG in the germline V gene (reference sequence). CDR3 length equals 13 residues. V lost 2 bases, J lost 3 bases, and 11 bases lay in between. The table came from immunoSEQ multiplex PCR; TCRdb's copy has only in-frame clones and leaves some out. The top ten clones hold 1.5% to 2% of a sample with roughly 150,000 clones, 90% of them seen once. The sequence was collected from an adult who received the AZD1222 COVID-19 vaccine. The V call is TRBV30, the J call TRBJ2-7, with TRBD1 as a possible D gene (8 bases). The sequencing here drew on peripheral blood, taken 28 days after the second AZD1222 dose. CDR3 sequence: CAWSSGTGYEQYF. CDR3 sequence (DNA): TGTGCCTGGAGTAGCGGGACAGGCTACGAGCAGTACTTC.